This entry lists 20 T cell receptor beta chains sequenced from one sample in a study of Ad26.COV2.S vaccination and SARS-CoV-2 variants. TCRdb's copy holds only in-frame clones and misses some; the assay was immunoSEQ multiplex PCR. The sample yields roughly 300,000 clones, 80% to 90% seen once. The treatment here: over 15 received Ad26.COV2.S at low or high dose, single or two shots; a few received placebo; per-sample allocation not given. Specimen acquisition occurred on day 63 following the initial vaccine or placebo injection. The input for sequencing was peripheral blood, taken in a trial of Ad26.COV2.S vaccine versus placebo. These receptor sequences come from a person aged 18-60 years who received the Ad26.COV2.S COVID-19 vaccine or a placebo.

This clone was recorded once. V and J are TRBV2 and TRBJ1-4; TRBD1 matches 8 bases. This CDR3 spans 17 amino acids. Germline CDR1 and CDR2: SNHLY and FYNNEI. V was pared by 8 bases and J by 7 bases, with 18 bases of the junction left unmatched. The CDR3 loop is CASHPGAGGEESEKLFF. The CDR3 coding sequence is TGTGCCAGCCACCCGGGGGCAGGGGGCGAGGAAAGTGAAAAACTGTTTTTT. The variable domain in full, with the rest retrieved from reference TRBV2 and TRBJ1-4, is EPEVTQTPSHQVTQMGQEVILRCVPISNHLYFYWYRQILGQKVEFLVSFYNNEISEKSEIFDDQFSVERPDGSNFTLKIRSTKLEDSAMYFCASHPGAGGEESEKLFFGSGTQLSVL.

There are a few counts of this clone. This CDR3 reads CASSVRLGGGAAETQYF. CDR3 in DNA: TGCGCCAGCAGTGTGAGGTTGGGCGGGGGGGCCGCCGAGACCCAGTACTTC. The chain combines TRBV10-2 with TRBJ2-5; 9 bases agree with TRBD2. V shed 4 bases, J shed 5 bases, and the junction held 14 bases outside the gene matches. Per germline, CDR1 WSHSY and CDR2 SAAADI. The CDR3 spans 17 residues.

This clone was seen just once. The chain links TRBV11-3 to TRBJ2-6, with 7 nucleotides matching TRBD1. Germline CDR1 and CDR2: SGHNT and YENEEA. The CDR3 totals 17 residues. V was pared by 5 bases and J by 0 bases, with 7 bases of the junction left unmatched. The CDR3 nucleotides read TGTGCCAGCAGCCTAGGGGGCTCGGCCTCTGGGGCCAACGTCCTGACTTTC. Protein product: CASSLGGSASGANVLTF.

The V and J genes are TRBV4-2 and TRBJ2-7; TRBD1 or TRBD2 may be the D gene (5 bases each). In germline, CDR1 is LGHNA, CDR2 YNFKEQ. This CDR3 is built from 15 residues. The V end lost 0 bases, the J end lost 2 bases, and 11 bases lay between the germline ends. Here the CDR3 reads CASSQDPGTPYEQYF. CDR3 nucleotides: TGTGCCAGCAGCCAAGACCCAGGGACCCCCTACGAGCAGTACTTC.

The rearrangement uses TRBV3-1 (or the pseudogene TRBV3-2) and TRBJ2-1, with D possibly being TRBD1 (6 bases). The CDR3 has 14 amino acids. The germline V and J ends were trimmed by 1 base and 4 bases, with 8 bases remaining between them. Germline assignment: CDR1 LGHDT and CDR2 YNNKEL (reference sequence). The CDR3 loop reads CASSQGQVYNEQFF. CDR3 coding DNA: TGTGCCAGCAGCCAAGGACAGGTGTACAATGAGCAGTTCTTC.

J is TRBJ2-1 and V is TRBV19; 9 bases agree with TRBD2. With V trimmed by 1 base and J by 0 bases, 4 bases remained unmatched. Looked up from germline, CDR1 is LNHDA and CDR2 is SQIVND (reference sequence). CDR3 length equals 17 residues. The CDR3 region has the DNA TGTGCCAGTAGTATAGTTAGCGGGAGTAGCTCCTACAATGAGCAGTTCTTC. Its translation: CASSIVSGSSSYNEQFF.

The table lists this clone with a count of one. The J gene is TRBJ1-5, the V gene TRBV3-1 (or the pseudogene TRBV3-2); 9 nucleotides agree with TRBD1. Trimming took 0 bases from V and 5 from J; bases not matched to a gene: 5. Germline-derived CDR1 and CDR2 are LGHDT and YNNKEL (reference sequence). The CDR3 has 16 amino acids. This CDR3 reads CASSQDGGQGYQPQHF. DNA for the CDR3: TGTGCCAGCAGCCAAGATGGGGGACAGGGTTATCAGCCCCAGCATTTT.

The chain uses TRBV11-2 and TRBJ1-5, with 7 positions matching TRBD1. Germline assignment: CDR1 SGHAT and CDR2 FQNNGV. Unmatched junction bases numbered 5, after V lost 3 bases and J lost 3 bases. CDR3 length equals 15 residues. CDR3 DNA sequence: TGTGCCAGCAGCTTGGCAGGACAGGTCAATCAGCCCCAGCATTTT. Protein sequence: CASSLAGQVNQPQHF.

V is TRBV28 and J is TRBJ2-5, with 7 bases that match TRBD2. The CDR3 runs 14 residues. Germline V gene lookup returns CDR1 MDHEN and CDR2 SYDVKM. J was trimmed by 1 base and V by 5 bases; bases with no gene match: 4. The CDR3 DNA reads TGTGCCAGCAGTGGGGCGGGGGTCCAAGAGACCCAGTACTTC. This translates into CASSGAGVQETQYF.

The DNA for the CDR3 is TGTGCCAGTAGTCCCGCGGGTGTAGGGGCCCAGTACTTC. Translated, it gives CASSPAGVGAQYF. The chain joins TRBV19 to TRBJ2-5, with D perhaps being TRBD1 or TRBD2 (5 bases each). Germline V gene lookup returns CDR1 LNHDA and CDR2 SQIVND (reference sequence). This CDR3 is 13 amino acids long. With 5 bases removed from V and 9 bases from J, the gap between germline ends came to 16 bases.

The J gene is TRBJ1-5, the V gene TRBV7-2, with a possible D match to TRBD1 (5 bases). The CDR3 is 14 residues long. V lost 7 bases, J lost 0 bases, and 10 bases lay in between. Germline V gene sequence: CDR1 SGHTA, CDR2 FQGNSA. CDR3 nucleotides: TGTGCCAGCACCTCGGACATTAGCAATCAGCCCCAGCATTTT. Its protein product is CASTSDISNQPQHF.

The chain employs TRBV7-9 and TRBJ2-1, with a possible D match to TRBD1 (5 bases). Trimming took off 3 bases at V and 5 bases at J, with 20 bases between the two ends. This CDR3 spans 17 amino acids. Germline lookup yields CDR1 SEHNR and CDR2 FQNEAQ (reference sequence). CDR3 protein: CASSLPRQMLRDNEQFF. In DNA form, the CDR3 reads TGTGCCAGCAGCTTGCCGCGACAGATGTTAAGGGACAATGAGCAGTTCTTC.

The chain couples TRBV4-1 to TRBJ2-1; tentatively, D is TRBD1 or TRBD2 (5 bases each). The CDR3 runs to 17 residues. Deletions cut 0 bases from V and 2 bases from J, with 14 bases between. Germline V gene data show CDR1 as MGHRA and CDR2 as YSYEKL. Written as DNA, the CDR3 is TGCGCCAGCAGCCAAGACCTGGGGGAAATAGCCTACAATGAGCAGTTCTTC. Translated: CASSQDLGEIAYNEQFF.

The gene calls are TRBV14 and TRBJ2-1; D is unclear. The germline V gene has CDR1 SGHDN and CDR2 FVKESK. The CDR3 has 13 amino acids. V lost 0 bases to trimming and J lost 5 bases, with 5 bases between them. In DNA form, the CDR3 reads TGTGCCAGCAGCCAAGATCTTCACAATGAGCAGTTCTTC. Encoded protein: CASSQDLHNEQFF.

This rearrangement joins TRBV5-1 to TRBJ2-1, with a possible D match to TRBD2 (6 bases). Trimming removed 4 bases at V and 3 bases at J, with 14 bases between. The CDR3 loop spans 15 amino acids. Germline loops: CDR1 SGHRS, CDR2 YFSETQ. The CDR3 spells CASSPGLQNYNEQFF. CDR3 in DNA: TGCGCCAGCAGCCCGGGACTGCAAAACTACAATGAGCAGTTCTTC.

The chain links TRBV13 to TRBJ2-2, with D possibly matching TRBD1 (5 bases). Germline CDR1 and CDR2: PRHDT and FYEKMQ (reference sequence). Trimming took 5 bases from V and 0 from J, leaving 13 bases between them. The CDR3 contains 16 residues. CDR3 region: CASSVQQAANTGELFF. In DNA form, the CDR3 reads TGTGCCAGCAGCGTACAACAGGCGGCGAACACCGGGGAGCTGTTTTTT.

This clone occurred once. The rearrangement joins TRBV9 to TRBJ1-1; the D gene is possibly TRBD1 (5 bases). This CDR3 has 14 amino acids. In germline, CDR1 is SGDLS, CDR2 YYNGEE. V lost 1 base and J lost 1, with 8 bases in between. CDR3 in amino acids: CASSVTGTNTEAFF. The CDR3 DNA follows: TGTGCCAGCAGCGTAACAGGTACGAACACTGAAGCTTTCTTT.

CDR3 sequence reads: CASGQNLNEKLFF. The CDR3 nucleotides are TGCGCCAGCGGACAGAACCTTAATGAAAAACTGTTTTTT. The rearrangement joins TRBV4-3 to TRBJ1-4; D possibly corresponds to TRBD1 (6 bases). The CDR3 has 13 residues. Looked up from germline, CDR1 is LGHNA and CDR2 is YSLEER. V lost 8 bases to trimming and J lost 4 bases, with 11 bases between them.

This chain joins TRBV5-1 and TRBJ2-2; 10 bases fit TRBD2. Per germline, CDR1 SGHRS and CDR2 YFSETQ. The ends lost 0 bases at V and 0 bases at J; junction bases unmatched: 5. The CDR3 is 18 amino acids. CDR3: CASSLALAGGPNTGELFF. The CDR3 region has the DNA TGCGCCAGCAGCTTGGCGTTAGCGGGGGGTCCGAACACCGGGGAGCTGTTTTTT.

This clone was picked up one time. The J gene is TRBJ1-1, the V gene TRBV18, with D possibly TRBD1 on 5 matching bases. Germline CDR1 is KGHSH and CDR2 is LQKENI. The CDR3 has 17 residues. Trimming shortened V by 3 bases and J by 5 bases, and 22 bases separated the two germline ends. The CDR3 protein is CASSPTVGGRGRTEAFF. The CDR3 nucleotides read TGTGCCAGCTCACCTACTGTTGGTGGGAGGGGAAGGACTGAAGCTTTCTTT.